This entry is about one TCR beta chain. Membership in each cohort depended on participant-reported clinical history. V lost 3 bases, J lost 5 bases, and 5 bases stayed unmatched. Germline-derived CDR1 and CDR2 are SGHNT and YYREEE (reference sequence). The length of the CDR3 is 15 residues. Sequenced by immunoSEQ multiplex PCR; TCRdb stores in-frame clones only, minus some. The table has just over 300,000 clones, under 90% seen once. This record comes from a study of blood T cell repertoires in COVID-19. Study details: The study drew acute and convalescent COVID-19 samples from the United States, Italy and Spain.

V gene TRBV5-4 combines with J gene TRBJ2-1; 10 bases align to TRBD2. The sequence was collected from a man in his thirties or forties who had recovered from COVID-19. The specimen sequenced was PBMCs or T cells enriched from blood (not recorded which). The CDR3 sequence: CASSSGTSVNNEQFF. The CDR3 DNA reads as TGTGCCAGCAGCTCCGGGACTAGCGTGAACAATGAGCAGTTCTTC.